One TCR beta chain is described in this entry. Its antigen is not identified. The data were obtained in a study of cytomegalovirus exposure and HLA in healthy donors. Study-wide findings and caveats: The Asian-associated ancestry cluster reportedly had fewer N-insertions than the approximately 700-donor mean in a later analysis. Sequences of the TCR beta chain were said to predict the HLA-A and HLA-B alleles of most subjects accurately. A likely sequencing artifact accounted for one observed cluster of highly shared sequence variants.

A multiplex PCR was run with 60 Vbeta primers and 13 Jbeta primers. The table came from immunoSEQ multiplex PCR; TCRdb's copy has only in-frame clones and leaves some out. The table gives around 70,000 clones; the top ten clones make up about 3.8% of it. Per germline, CDR1 SGHRS and CDR2 YFSETQ. The V and J ends lost 0 bases and 4 bases respectively, with 10 bases between them. The CDR3 runs 14 residues. The specimen sequenced was PBMCs. This sequence joins TRBV5-1 and TRBJ1-2; perhaps TRBD1 as D (5 bases). The clonotype originates from a female donor in good health and CMV-seropositive. CDR3 region: CASSLDSQGYGYTF. CDR3 nucleotide sequence: TGCGCCAGCAGCTTGGATTCCCAGGGCTATGGCTACACCTTC.